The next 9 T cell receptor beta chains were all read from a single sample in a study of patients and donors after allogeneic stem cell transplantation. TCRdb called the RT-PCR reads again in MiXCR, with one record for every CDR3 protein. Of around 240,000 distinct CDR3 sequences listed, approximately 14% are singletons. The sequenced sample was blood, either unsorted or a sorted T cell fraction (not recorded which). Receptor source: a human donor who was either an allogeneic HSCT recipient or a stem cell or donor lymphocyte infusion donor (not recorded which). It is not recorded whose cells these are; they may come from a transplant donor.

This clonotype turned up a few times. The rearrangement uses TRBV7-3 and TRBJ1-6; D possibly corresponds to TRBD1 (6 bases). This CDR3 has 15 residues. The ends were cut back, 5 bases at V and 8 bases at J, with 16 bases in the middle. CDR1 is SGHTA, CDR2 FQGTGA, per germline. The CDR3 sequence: CASSLRTAGDSPLHF. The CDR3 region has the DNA TGTGCCAGCAGCCTGAGGACAGCGGGAGATTCACCCCTCCACTTT.

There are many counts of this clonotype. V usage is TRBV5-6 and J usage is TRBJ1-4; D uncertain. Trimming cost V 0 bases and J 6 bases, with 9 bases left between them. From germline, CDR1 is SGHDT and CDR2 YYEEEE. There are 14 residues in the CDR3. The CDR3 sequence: CASSLGGVDEKLFF. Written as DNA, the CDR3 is TGTGCCAGCAGCTTGGGGGGAGTCGATGAAAAACTGTTTTTT.

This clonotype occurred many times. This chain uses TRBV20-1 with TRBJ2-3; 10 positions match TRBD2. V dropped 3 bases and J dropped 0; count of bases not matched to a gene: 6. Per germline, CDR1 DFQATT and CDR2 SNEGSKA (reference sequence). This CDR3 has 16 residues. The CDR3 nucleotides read TGCAGTGCTAGCGCTGAGACTAGCGGGAGCACAGATACGCAGTATTTT. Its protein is CSASAETSGSTDTQYF.

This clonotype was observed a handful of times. CDR3 loop: CASSPQGGLGGYTF. CDR3 DNA: TGCGCCAGCAGCCCGCAAGGGGGGCTTGGCGGCTACACCTTC. The J gene is TRBJ1-2, the V gene TRBV4-1; possible D gene TRBD1, 6 bases. CDR3 size: 14 residues. Germline CDR1 and CDR2: MGHRA and YSYEKL. The ends were cut back, 4 bases at V and 8 bases at J, with 17 bases in the middle.

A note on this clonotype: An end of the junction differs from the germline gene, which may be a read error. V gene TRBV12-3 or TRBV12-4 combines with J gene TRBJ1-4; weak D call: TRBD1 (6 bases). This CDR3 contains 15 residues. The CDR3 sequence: CASSSRQEAFEILFF. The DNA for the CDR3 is TGTGCCAGCAGTTCCCGACAGGAGGCGTTTGAAATACTGTTTTTT.

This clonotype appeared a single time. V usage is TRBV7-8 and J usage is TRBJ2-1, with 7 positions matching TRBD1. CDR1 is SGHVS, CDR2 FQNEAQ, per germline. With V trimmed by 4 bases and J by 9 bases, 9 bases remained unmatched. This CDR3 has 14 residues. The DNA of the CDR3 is TGTGCCAGCAGCTCCCCAGACAGGGCCACTGAGCAGTTCTTC. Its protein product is CASSSPDRATEQFF.

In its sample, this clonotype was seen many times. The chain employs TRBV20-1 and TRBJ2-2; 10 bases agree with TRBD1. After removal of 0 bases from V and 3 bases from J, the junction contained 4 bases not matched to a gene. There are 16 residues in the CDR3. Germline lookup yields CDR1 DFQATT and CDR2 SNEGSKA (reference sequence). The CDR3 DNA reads TGCAGTGCTAGAGAATGGACAGGGGGAGACACCGGGGAGCTGTTTTTT. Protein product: CSAREWTGGDTGELFF.

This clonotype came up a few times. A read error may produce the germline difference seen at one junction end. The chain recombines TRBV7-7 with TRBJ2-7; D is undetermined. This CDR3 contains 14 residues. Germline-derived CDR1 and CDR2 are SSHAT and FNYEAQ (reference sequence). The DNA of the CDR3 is TGTGCTAGCAGCTTAGATAGGGTGGCCTCCGAGCAGTACTTC. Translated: CASSLDRVASEQYF.

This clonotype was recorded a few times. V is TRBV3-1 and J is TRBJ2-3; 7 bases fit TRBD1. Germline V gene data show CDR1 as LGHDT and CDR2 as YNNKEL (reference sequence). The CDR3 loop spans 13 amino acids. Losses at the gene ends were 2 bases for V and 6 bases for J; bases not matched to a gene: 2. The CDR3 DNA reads TGTGCCAGCAGCCAATTACAGGGGGATACGCAGTATTTT. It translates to CASSQLQGDTQYF.